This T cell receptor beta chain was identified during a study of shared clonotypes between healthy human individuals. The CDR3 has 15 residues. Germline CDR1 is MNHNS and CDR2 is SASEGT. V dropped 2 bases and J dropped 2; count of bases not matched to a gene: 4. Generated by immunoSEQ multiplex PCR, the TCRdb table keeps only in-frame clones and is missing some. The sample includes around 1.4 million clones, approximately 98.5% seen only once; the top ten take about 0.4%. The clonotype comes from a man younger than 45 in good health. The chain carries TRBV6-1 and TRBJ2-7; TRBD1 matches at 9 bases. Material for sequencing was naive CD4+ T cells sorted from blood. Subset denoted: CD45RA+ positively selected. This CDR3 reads CASSEWGQGAYEQYF. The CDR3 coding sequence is TGTGCCAGCAGTGAATGGGGACAGGGCGCCTACGAGCAGTACTTC.